This entry lists 24 T cell receptor beta chains sequenced from one sample in a study of T cell responses to AZD1222 COVID-19 vaccine. Clones were read by immunoSEQ multiplex PCR, and TCRdb kept only the in-frame ones, dropping some. The sample records about 99,000 clones, roughly 86% being singletons. The sequencing used peripheral blood, collected 28 days after the second dose of the MenACWY control vaccine. Receptors originate from an adult who received the MenACWY meningococcal vaccine as a control.

CDR3 sequence reads: CASSEGHRYGEQYF. In DNA form, the CDR3 reads TGTGCCAGCAGTGAAGGGCACAGGTACGGCGAGCAGTACTTC. V usage is TRBV6-1 and J usage is TRBJ2-7, with D perhaps TRBD1 (5 bases). The CDR3 length is 14 residues. CDR1 MNHNS and CDR2 SASEGT come from the germline V gene. V shed 1 base and J shed 6 bases, with 13 bases lying between them.

The rearrangement links TRBV29-1 to TRBJ2-7; possibly TRBD1 for D (5 bases). Looked up from germline, CDR1 is SQVTM and CDR2 is ANQGSEA. The length of the CDR3 is 13 residues. Trimming removed 4 bases from V and 4 bases from J, with 14 bases in between. The CDR3 DNA reads as TGCAGCGTTGGGGGAAAGGGGCCATACGAGCAGTACTTC. Translated, it gives CSVGGKGPYEQYF.

This clone was detected a few times. The chain has TRBV19 and TRBJ2-2, with D possibly matching TRBD1 (6 bases). The CDR3 extends over 13 amino acids. Germline V gene lookup returns CDR1 LNHDA and CDR2 SQIVND (reference sequence). With 8 bases removed from V and 5 bases from J, the gap between germline ends came to 12 bases. CDR3 in amino acids: CASRYRVTGELFF. CDR3 DNA sequence: TGTGCCAGTCGTTACAGGGTAACCGGGGAGCTGTTTTTT.

This rearrangement joins TRBV6-5 to TRBJ2-7; 10 nucleotides align to TRBD1. The CDR3 is 14 amino acids. Germline CDR1 is MNHEY and CDR2 is SVGAGI. V shed 6 bases, J shed 7 bases, and the junction held 9 bases outside the gene matches. The CDR3 nucleotides are TGTGCCAGCAGGACCGGGACAGGGGCCAGAGAGCAGTACTTC. Amino acids: CASRTGTGAREQYF.

V gene TRBV5-6 combines with J gene TRBJ2-7, with 8 bases that match TRBD1. The germline V gene has CDR1 SGHDT and CDR2 YYEEEE. The CDR3 sequence is 18 residues long. Trimming cost V 1 base and J 0 bases; bases outside gene matches: 12. The CDR3 nucleotides are TGTGCCAGCAGCTTGTATAGTAGGGCAGGGGGCGGCTCCTACGAGCAGTACTTC. It translates to CASSLYSRAGGGSYEQYF.

The CDR3 region has the DNA TGCGCCAGCAGCTTACAGGGGCAAGGCTACGAGCAGTACTTC. The encoded protein is CASSLQGQGYEQYF. The chain joins TRBV5-1 to TRBJ2-7; 7 bases line up with TRBD1. V shed 2 bases and J 3 bases; nucleotides not matched to a gene: 5. This CDR3 region has 14 residues. Germline-derived CDR1 and CDR2 are SGHRS and YFSETQ.

This chain links TRBV28 with TRBJ2-7; D is possibly TRBD1 or TRBD2 (5 bases each). CDR1 is MDHEN and CDR2 is SYDVKM in the germline V gene. The CDR3 runs 14 residues. With 3 bases removed from V and 3 bases from J, the gap between germline ends came to 12 bases. DNA for the CDR3: TGTGCCAGCAGTTTCCTGGGGGTCTTCTACGAGCAGTACTTC. This gives the protein CASSFLGVFYEQYF.

The chain employs TRBV6-5 and TRBJ2-1; 8 bases align to TRBD1. Germline CDR1 MNHEY, CDR2 SVGAGI. J lost 6 bases, V lost 5 bases, and 6 bases had no gene match. CDR3 length equals 14 residues. The CDR3 sequence is CASSPDRESNEQFF. DNA for the CDR3: TGTGCCAGCAGTCCGGACAGGGAGAGCAATGAGCAGTTCTTC.

This chain uses TRBV7-2 with TRBJ1-3; D is undetermined. The CDR3 extends over 14 amino acids. V was clipped by 3 bases and J by 0 bases, with 6 bases between them. Germline V gives CDR1 SGHTA, CDR2 FQGNSA. In nucleotides, the CDR3 is TGTGCCAGCAGCTTCTTTAGCTCTGGAAACACCATATATTTT. This codes for CASSFFSSGNTIYF. Combining the CDR3 with reference TRBV7-2 and TRBJ1-3 gives the whole variable domain GAGVSQSPSNKVTEKGKDVELRCDPISGHTALYWYRQSLGQGLEFLIYFQGNSAPDKSGLPSDRFSAERTGGSVSTLTIQRTQQEDSAVYLCASSFFSSGNTIYFGEGSWLTVV.

This chain joins TRBV5-4 and TRBJ2-1; maybe TRBD2 (6 bases). Germline V gene data show CDR1 as SGHNT and CDR2 as YYREEE (reference sequence). There are 13 residues in the CDR3. V was clipped by 4 bases and J by 8 bases, with 13 bases between them. The CDR3 nucleotides are TGTGCCAGCAGCGTGGGTGGAGGGGATGAGCAGTTCTTC. This gives the protein CASSVGGGDEQFF.

V gene TRBV7-3 combines with J gene TRBJ2-5, with 8 bases aligning to TRBD2. Per the germline V gene, CDR1 is SGHTA and CDR2 is FQGTGA. V lost 1 base to trimming and J lost 4 bases; unmatched junction nucleotides: 5. The CDR3 is made up of 15 amino acids. CDR3 sequence reads: CASSLMGTSGETQYF. The CDR3 DNA sequence: TGTGCCAGCAGCTTAATGGGGACTAGTGGAGAGACCCAGTACTTC.

The V gene is TRBV29-1, the J gene TRBJ2-2, with D possibly being TRBD1 (5 bases). This CDR3 region has 16 residues. CDR1 is SQVTM and CDR2 is ANQGSEA in the germline V gene. The V gene lost 0 bases and the J gene lost 1 base, with 12 bases spanning the gap. In nucleotides, the CDR3 is TGCAGCGTTGAAGAGGGTCTTGGACAGAACACCGGGGAGCTGTTTTTT. Residues: CSVEEGLGQNTGELFF.

DNA for the CDR3: TGTGCCAGCAGCCTGGGCGGGGGACACTATGGCTACACCTTC. Protein product: CASSLGGGHYGYTF. This chain links TRBV7-2 with TRBJ1-2; the D gene is possibly TRBD1 (5 bases). V was trimmed by 5 bases and J by 3 bases, leaving 13 bases between them. Germline V gene sequence: CDR1 SGHTA, CDR2 FQGNSA. This CDR3 has 14 residues.

The chain is built from TRBV29-1 and TRBJ1-1; 8 bases are shared with TRBD1. V was pared by 7 bases and J by 1 base, with 5 bases of the junction left unmatched. The germline V gene has CDR1 SQVTM and CDR2 ANQGSEA. The CDR3 spans 13 residues. This CDR3 is CSGSRGQNTEAFF. The CDR3 DNA is TGCAGCGGTTCCAGGGGGCAGAACACTGAAGCTTTCTTT.

The gene calls are TRBV6-4 and TRBJ2-1; D might be TRBD2 (6 bases). V shed 7 bases and J shed 3 bases, with 13 bases lying between them. Germline CDR1 MRHNA, CDR2 SNTAGT. The length of the CDR3 is 14 residues. CDR3 bases: TGTGCCAGCACCGGAGGGCAGGTCTACAATGAGCAGTTCTTC. It codes for CASTGGQVYNEQFF.

V usage is TRBV28 and J usage is TRBJ2-7, with TRBD1 as a possible D gene (5 bases). This CDR3 spans 11 amino acids. V dropped 7 bases and J dropped 3 bases, with 7 bases sitting between them. The germline gives CDR1 MDHEN, CDR2 SYDVKM. Written as DNA, the CDR3 is TGTGCCAGCAAGGGGAACTACGAGCAGTACTTC. Translation: CASKGNYEQYF.

This clone was seen a single time. The genes are TRBV6-6 and TRBJ2-3; D could derive from TRBD1 or TRBD2 (5 bases each). From germline, CDR1 is MNHNY and CDR2 SVGAGI (reference sequence). CDR3 size: 15 residues. V dropped 4 bases and J dropped 1 base, with 12 bases sitting between them. The CDR3 is CASSSRVGGTDTQYF. For the CDR3, the DNA is TGTGCCAGCAGTTCCCGGGTGGGGGGCACAGATACGCAGTATTTT.

The chain joins TRBV19 to TRBJ1-4, with TRBD1 matching over 7 bases. CDR1 is LNHDA and CDR2 is SQIVND in the germline V gene (reference sequence). The CDR3 consists of 13 residues. Trimming removed 4 bases from V and 12 bases from J; junction bases left unmatched: 8. CDR3 region: CASSRYRQGELFF. The CDR3, as DNA: TGTGCCAGTAGTAGGTATCGACAGGGAGAACTGTTTTTT.

The chain is built from TRBV4-2 and TRBJ2-7; D possibly corresponds to TRBD2 (6 bases). CDR3 size: 15 residues. In germline, CDR1 is LGHNA, CDR2 YNFKEQ. V lost 1 base, J lost 3 bases, and 13 bases lay in between. CDR3 nucleotides: TGTGCCAGCAGCCAAGGATCGGGACTTCTCTACGAGCAGTACTTC. As protein: CASSQGSGLLYEQYF.

V usage is TRBV11-2 and J usage is TRBJ2-5; unclear D gene. V dropped 5 bases and J dropped 9 bases, with 16 bases sitting between them. This CDR3 has 13 residues. Germline values: CDR1 SGHAT, CDR2 FQNNGV. The CDR3 coding sequence is TGTGCCAGCAGCCAGACCCCCCGGTGGGCCCAGTACTTC. Protein product: CASSQTPRWAQYF.

The V and J genes are TRBV6-2 or TRBV6-3 and TRBJ2-7, with 7 bases fitting TRBD1. The V segment lost 5 bases and the J segment 4 bases; nucleotides outside the gene matches: 14. The length of the CDR3 is 16 residues. CDR1 and CDR2 (germline): MNHEY, SVGEGT. CDR3 protein: CASSRPGQPYVYEQYF. Written as DNA, the CDR3 is TGTGCCAGCAGTCGGCCGGGACAGCCCTACGTGTACGAGCAGTACTTC.

V is TRBV29-1 and J is TRBJ1-1, with D possibly TRBD1 on 6 matching bases. This CDR3 has 14 amino acids. CDR1 SQVTM and CDR2 ANQGSEA come from the germline V gene. V shed 8 bases and J shed 1 base, with 17 bases lying between them. The CDR3 is CSSIGGGGNTEAFF. The CDR3 nucleotides read TGCAGCTCTATTGGTGGAGGGGGGAACACTGAAGCTTTCTTT.

The chain couples TRBV6-1 to TRBJ2-1; possible D gene TRBD2, 6 bases. Germline CDR1 reads MNHNS; CDR2 reads SASEGT. V was pared by 1 base and J by 7 bases, with 8 bases between. The CDR3 sequence is 13 residues long. The DNA for the CDR3 is TGTGCCAGCAGTGAAGGTGGAGGGAATGAGCAGTTCTTC. This translates into CASSEGGGNEQFF.

With regard to this clone: Other DNA sequences in the same sample also yield this CDR3. This chain connects TRBV5-1 to TRBJ1-2; TRBD1 matches 7 bases. J was trimmed by 2 bases and V by 4 bases; bases with no gene match: 2. The CDR3 extends over 13 amino acids. Germline assignment: CDR1 SGHRS and CDR2 YFSETQ. The CDR3 region is CASSLGGNYGYTF. The CDR3 region has the DNA TGCGCCAGCAGCCTAGGGGGCAACTATGGCTACACCTTC.